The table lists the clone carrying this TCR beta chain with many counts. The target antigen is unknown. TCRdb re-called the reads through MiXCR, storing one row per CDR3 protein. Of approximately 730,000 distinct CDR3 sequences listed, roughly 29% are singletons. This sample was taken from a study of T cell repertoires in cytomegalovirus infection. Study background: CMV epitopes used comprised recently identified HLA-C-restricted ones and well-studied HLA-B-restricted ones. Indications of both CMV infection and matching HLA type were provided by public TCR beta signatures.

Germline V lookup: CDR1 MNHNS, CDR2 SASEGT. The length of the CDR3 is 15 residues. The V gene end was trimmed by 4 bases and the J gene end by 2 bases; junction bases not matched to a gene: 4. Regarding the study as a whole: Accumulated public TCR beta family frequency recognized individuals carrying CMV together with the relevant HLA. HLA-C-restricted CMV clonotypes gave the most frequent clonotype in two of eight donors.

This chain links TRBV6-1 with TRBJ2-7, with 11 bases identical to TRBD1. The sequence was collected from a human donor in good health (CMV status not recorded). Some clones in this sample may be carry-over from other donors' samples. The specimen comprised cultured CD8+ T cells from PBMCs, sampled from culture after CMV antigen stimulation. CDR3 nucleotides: TGTGCCAGCAGTGGACCGGGACAGGGGGCCTACGAGCAGTACTTC. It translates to CASSGPGQGAYEQYF.